This T cell receptor (beta chain) was identified during a study of blood T cell repertoires in COVID-19. Whole-study context: Sample material is recorded as cDNA or gDNA derived from T cells, B-cell-depleted T cells, or PBMCs.

Germline V gene data show CDR1 as SGHRS and CDR2 as YFSETQ. The V and J ends lost 4 bases and 3 bases, in that order; junction bases with no gene match: 6. There are 14 residues in the CDR3. How the authors handled the data: The authors estimated nucleated cell counts from reference gene primer amplification. The repertoire was sequenced with immunoSEQ multiplex PCR; TCRdb's copy has only in-frame clones and lacks some. That table supplies the V and J calls and clone size; D and trimming were determined from the DNA. The data contain just under 350,000 clones, 91% of them seen just once; the ten biggest clones take up less than 3.5%.

The V and J genes are TRBV5-1 and TRBJ2-5; 7 bases fit TRBD1. This TCR was recovered from a woman between 18 and 29 years old who had recovered from COVID-19. The source material was peripheral blood. The CDR3 sequence: CASSHGTAEETQYF. CDR3 nucleotide sequence: TGCGCCAGCAGCCACGGGACAGCGGAAGAGACCCAGTACTTC.